This T cell receptor beta chain was observed in a study of blood T cell repertoires in COVID-19. TCRdb's copy holds only in-frame clones and misses some; the assay was immunoSEQ multiplex PCR. The table has around 190,000 clones, roughly 82% seen once; the top ten hold 13%. The CDR3 is 15 amino acids. The V and J ends lost 5 bases and 3 bases, in that order; junction bases with no gene match: 11. Germline V gene lookup returns CDR1 SGHRS and CDR2 YFSETQ. The V call is TRBV5-1, the J call TRBJ2-7; 7 bases map to TRBD1. The sample comprised peripheral blood. This clonotype was sampled from a human donor in a cohort sampled during active COVID-19. For the CDR3, the DNA is TGCGCCAGCAGTATCCAGGGGGTGGGGATCTACGAGCAGTACTTC. This encodes CASSIQGVGIYEQYF.